One T cell receptor (beta chain) is described in this entry. Its specificity is not known. V was pared by 4 bases and J by 0 bases, with 11 bases between. Looked up from germline, CDR1 is SGHRS and CDR2 is YFSETQ. This CDR3 region has 14 residues. The data were taken from a study of cytomegalovirus exposure and HLA in healthy donors. Looking at the study overall: Roughly 89 million unique TCR sequences came from HLA-typed donors in an early release.

Study-wide results and limits: Per published accounts, TCR beta sequences correctly predicted the HLA-A and HLA-B alleles of most subjects. There were 164 TCR beta chains listed as cytomegalovirus-associated.

Amplification used 60 Vbeta primers and 13 Jbeta primers. Only in-frame clones appear in the TCRdb table, and some are missing; sequencing was by immunoSEQ multiplex PCR. The data contain 150,000 to 160,000 clones, less than 80% of them singletons. The sample taken for sequencing was PBMCs. The source is a man under 40 in good health and CMV-seronegative. This chain links TRBV5-1 with TRBJ2-7; D is unclear. CDR3 region: CASSPDIGSYEQYF. CDR3 in DNA: TGCGCCAGCAGCCCCGACATAGGCTCCTACGAGCAGTACTTC.